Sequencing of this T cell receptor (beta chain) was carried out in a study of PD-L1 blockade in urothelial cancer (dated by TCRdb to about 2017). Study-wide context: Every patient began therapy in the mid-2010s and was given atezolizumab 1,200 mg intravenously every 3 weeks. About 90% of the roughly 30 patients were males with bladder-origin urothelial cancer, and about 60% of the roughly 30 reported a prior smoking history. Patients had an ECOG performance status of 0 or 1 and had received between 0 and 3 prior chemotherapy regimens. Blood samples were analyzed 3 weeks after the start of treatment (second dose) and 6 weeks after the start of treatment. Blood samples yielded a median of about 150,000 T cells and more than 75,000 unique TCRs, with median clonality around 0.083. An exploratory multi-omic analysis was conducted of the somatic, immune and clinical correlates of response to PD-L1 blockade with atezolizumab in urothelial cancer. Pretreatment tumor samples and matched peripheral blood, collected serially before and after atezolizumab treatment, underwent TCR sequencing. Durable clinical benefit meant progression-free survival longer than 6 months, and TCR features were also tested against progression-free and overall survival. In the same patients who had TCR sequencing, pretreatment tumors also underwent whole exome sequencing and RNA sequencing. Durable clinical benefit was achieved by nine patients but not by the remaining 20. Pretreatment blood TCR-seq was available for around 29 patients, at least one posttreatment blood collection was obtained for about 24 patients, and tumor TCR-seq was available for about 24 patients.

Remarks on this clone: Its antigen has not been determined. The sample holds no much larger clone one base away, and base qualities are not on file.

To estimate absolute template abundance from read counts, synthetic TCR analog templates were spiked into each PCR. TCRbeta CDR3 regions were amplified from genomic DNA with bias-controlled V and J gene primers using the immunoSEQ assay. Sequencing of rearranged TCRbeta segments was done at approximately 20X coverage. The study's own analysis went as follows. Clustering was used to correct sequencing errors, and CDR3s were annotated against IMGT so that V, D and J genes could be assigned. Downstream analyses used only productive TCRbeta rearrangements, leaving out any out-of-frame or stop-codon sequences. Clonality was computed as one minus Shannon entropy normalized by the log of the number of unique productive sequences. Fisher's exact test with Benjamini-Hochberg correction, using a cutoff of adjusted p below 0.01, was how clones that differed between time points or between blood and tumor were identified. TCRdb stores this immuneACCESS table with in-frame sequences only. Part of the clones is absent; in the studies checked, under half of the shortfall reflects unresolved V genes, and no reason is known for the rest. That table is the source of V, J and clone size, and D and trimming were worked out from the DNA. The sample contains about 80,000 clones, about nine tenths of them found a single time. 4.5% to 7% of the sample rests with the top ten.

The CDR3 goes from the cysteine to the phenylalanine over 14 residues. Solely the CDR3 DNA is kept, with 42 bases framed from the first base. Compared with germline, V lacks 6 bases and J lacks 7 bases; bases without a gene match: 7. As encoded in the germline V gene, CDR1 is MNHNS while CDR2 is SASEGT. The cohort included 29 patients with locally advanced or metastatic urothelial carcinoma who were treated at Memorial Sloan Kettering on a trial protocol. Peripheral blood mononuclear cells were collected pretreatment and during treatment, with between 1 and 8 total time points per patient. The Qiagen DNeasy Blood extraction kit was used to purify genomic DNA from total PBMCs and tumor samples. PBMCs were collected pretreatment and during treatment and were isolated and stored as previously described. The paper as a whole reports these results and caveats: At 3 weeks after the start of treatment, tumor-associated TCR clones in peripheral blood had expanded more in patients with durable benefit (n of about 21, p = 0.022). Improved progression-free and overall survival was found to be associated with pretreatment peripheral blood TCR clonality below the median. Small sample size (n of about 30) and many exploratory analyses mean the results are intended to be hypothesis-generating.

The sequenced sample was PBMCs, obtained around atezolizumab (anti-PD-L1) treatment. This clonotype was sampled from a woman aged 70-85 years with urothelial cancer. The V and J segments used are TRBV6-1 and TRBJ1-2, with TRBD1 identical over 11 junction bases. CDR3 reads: CASRAGTGGRGYTF. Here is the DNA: TGTGCCAGCAGAGCCGGGACAGGGGGTCGTGGCTACACCTTC.